This TCR beta chain was found in a study of PD-1 blockade in classical Hodgkin lymphoma. Turning to the study itself: Nivolumab dosed at 3 mg/kg went to patients intravenously every 2 weeks.

Trimming pared 5 bases from V and 3 bases from J, leaving 16 bases between. This CDR3 comprises 15 residues. Germline V gives CDR1 MNHEY, CDR2 SVGAGI. Study-level findings and limits: Newly diagnosed patients were reported to start with lower TCR diversity than healthy donors. Diversity similar to that of newly diagnosed patients was seen at baseline in complete responders. The CD4+ diversity rise by C4D1 was clearest in complete responders.

Concerning this clone: Its target is unknown.

Every one of the patients relapsed after autologous stem cell transplantation (brentuximab vedotin exposure was variable). TCRdb's copy holds only in-frame clones and misses some; the assay was immunoSEQ multiplex PCR. Of about 110,000 clones detected, about 88% appear once; the ten largest clones hold approximately 20%. This clonotype was sampled from a human donor with classical Hodgkin lymphoma. The V and J genes are TRBV6-5 and TRBJ1-1, with D maybe TRBD1 (5 bases). This sample comprised peripheral blood mononuclear cells (PBMCs), obtained before the second cycle of nivolumab. The CDR3 bases are TGTGCCAGCAGTGCCTACGTGACAGTTGACACTGAAGCTTTCTTT. It codes for CASSAYVTVDTEAFF.